This T cell receptor (beta chain) was recorded in a study of cytomegalovirus exposure and HLA in healthy donors. Study summary: A data release that came early held 80 million or so unique TCRs from HLA-typed donors.

V was clipped by 6 bases and J by 0 bases, with 15 bases between them. Germline loops: CDR1 SGHRS, CDR2 YFSETQ. This CDR3 is 15 amino acids long. 13 Jbeta primers and 60 Vbeta primers were used for the PCR. TCRdb's copy holds only in-frame clones and misses some; the assay was immunoSEQ multiplex PCR. The sample contains over 150,000 clones, approximately 79% of which appear only once. Study observations and caveats: Sequencing likely produced, as an artifact, a cluster of highly shared sequence variants.

A remark on this clone: Its antigen is unidentified.

The source of this sequence is a man aged 35 to 55 in good health and CMV-seronegative. The chain joins TRBV5-1 to TRBJ1-1; no definite D call. Input material: PBMCs. For the CDR3, the DNA is TGCGCCAGCACCCACGAGGGCAGCTTGAACACTGAAGCTTTCTTT. This encodes CASTHEGSLNTEAFF.